This T cell receptor beta chain was sequenced in a study of blood T cell repertoires in COVID-19. Study overall: Acute and convalescent COVID-19 samples came from the United States, Italy and Spain. In each case, the material was cDNA or gDNA derived from T cells, B-cell-depleted T cells, or PBMCs.

The CDR3 is made up of 14 amino acids. V was clipped by 5 bases and J by 1 base, with 11 bases between them. Germline values: CDR1 SGHTA, CDR2 FQGTGA. In the authors' workflow: Reference gene primer amplification in the assay estimated nucleated cell counts. The assay was immunoSEQ multiplex PCR, and TCRdb's table has in-frame clones only and misses some. That table furnishes V, J and clone size, whereas the DNA furnished D and trimming. The sample has some 65,000 clones; around three quarters are singletons. The receptor was isolated from a human donor in a cohort sampled during active COVID-19. The genes are TRBV7-3 and TRBJ1-1; D might be TRBD1 (6 bases). The sample consisted of peripheral blood. Written as DNA, the CDR3 is TGTGCCAGCAGCCCAGGGACAAAGAACACTGAAGCTTTCTTT. Protein product: CASSPGTKNTEAFF. Together with reference TRBV7-3 and TRBJ1-1, the CDR3 gives the full variable domain: GAGVSQTPSNKVTEKGKYVELRCDPISGHTALYWYRQSLGQGPEFLIYFQGTGAADDSGLPNDRFFAVRPEGSVSTLKIQRTERGDSAVYLCASSPGTKNTEAFFGQGTRLTVV.